Shown below are 8 T cell receptor beta chains from a single sample sequenced in a study of shared clonotypes between healthy human individuals. Profiled with immunoSEQ multiplex PCR; TCRdb holds only in-frame clones, not every one. The table lists millions of clones, over 85% of them singletons. As defined, naive CD8 cells were CD45RO-negative and positively selected for CCR7, with terminally differentiated effector memory CD45RA+ cells excluded. The source material was naive CD8+ T cells sorted from blood. The receptors here all came from a man aged 18 to 35 in good health.

Comments on this clone: This likely comes from a read error, as the CDR3 has no conserved phenylalanine or tryptophan at its end. The limits of the CDR3 on the DNA are not certain, so only TCRdb's listed CDR3 is given. The V call is TRBV2, the J call TRBJ1-1. Inclusive of both ends, the CDR3 amounts to 9 amino acids. Germline-derived CDR1 and CDR2 are SNHLY and FYNNEI. The CDR3 sequence is CASSVRVFV.

This chain links TRBV9 with TRBJ2-7; possibly TRBD2 for D (6 bases). The V gene lost 1 base and the J gene lost 0 bases, with 14 bases spanning the gap. CDR1 and CDR2 from the germline V gene are SGDLS and YYNGEE. The CDR3 is made up of 16 amino acids. The DNA of the CDR3 is TGTGCCAGCAGCGTATCAGCGGGCACACTCTCCTACGAGCAGTACTTC. Translation gives CASSVSAGTLSYEQYF.

The V and J genes are TRBV2 and TRBJ1-2; D is ambiguous. This CDR3 region has 13 residues. Looked up from germline, CDR1 is SNHLY and CDR2 is FYNNEI. V lost 4 bases to trimming and J lost 2 bases, with 8 bases between them. CDR3 amino acids: CASSGRSNYGYTF. CDR3 sequence (DNA): TGTGCCAGCAGTGGGCGCTCAAACTATGGCTACACCTTC.

The chain uses TRBV19 and TRBJ1-1; D perhaps matches TRBD1 (5 bases). Germline loops: CDR1 LNHDA, CDR2 SQIVND (reference sequence). CDR3 length equals 14 residues. V was clipped by 0 bases and J by 6 bases, with 11 bases between them. The CDR3 is CASSIDQGTPEAFF. The CDR3 DNA sequence: TGTGCCAGTAGTATAGATCAAGGGACCCCTGAAGCTTTCTTT. Drawing the rest from reference TRBV19 and TRBJ1-1, the complete variable domain is DGGITQSPKYLFRKEGQNVTLSCEQNLNHDAMYWYRQDPGQGLRLIYYSQIVNDFQKGDIAEGYSVSREKKESFPLTVTSAQKNPTAFYLCASSIDQGTPEAFFGQGTRLTVV.

The chain couples TRBV7-9 to TRBJ1-4; the match to TRBD1 covers 9 bases. The V gene's germline CDR1 is SEHNR and CDR2 FQNEAQ (reference sequence). There are 17 residues in the CDR3. V was pared by 5 bases and J by 0 bases, with 7 bases of the junction left unmatched. The CDR3 region has the DNA TGTGCCAGCAGCCCCCGGACAGGGGAGGCAACTAATGAAAAACTGTTTTTT. Its translation: CASSPRTGEATNEKLFF.

V usage is TRBV7-9 and J usage is TRBJ1-2; TRBD1 matches at 7 bases. The CDR3 spans 13 residues. Germline V gives CDR1 SEHNR, CDR2 FQNEAQ (reference sequence). V was clipped by 4 bases and J by 8 bases; unmatched bases: 7. CDR3 in DNA: TGTGCCAGCAGCTCTGGGACAGTTTGGGGCTACACCTTC. It yields the protein CASSSGTVWGYTF.

The DNA of the CDR3 is TGCGCCAGCAGCCCCGGGGCCACCTACAATGAGCAGTTCTTC. Translating gives CASSPGATYNEQFF. This sequence joins TRBV4-3 and TRBJ2-1; D may be TRBD1 or TRBD2 (5 bases each). The CDR3 consists of 14 residues. Germline-derived CDR1 and CDR2 are LGHNA and YSLEER. Trimming shortened V by 4 bases and J by 2 bases, and 9 bases separated the two germline ends.

This chain links TRBV2 with TRBJ2-7; possibly TRBD1 for D (5 bases). From germline, CDR1 is SNHLY and CDR2 FYNNEI. V was trimmed by 4 bases and J by 2 bases, leaving 12 bases between them. This CDR3 has 14 amino acids. In nucleotides, the CDR3 is TGTGCCAGCAGTGTGGGGCCAGGTACCTACGAGCAGTACTTC. Its protein product is CASSVGPGTYEQYF.